These 11 T cell receptor beta chains were all obtained from the same sample, sequenced in a study of CD8 T cells in Susac syndrome. Random-hexamer reverse transcription was applied to about 0.5 to 1 ug RNA. TCRdb re-called the immunoSEQ multiplex PCR reads through MiXCR, storing one row per CDR3 protein. The sample has 300,000 to 350,000 distinct CDR3 sequences; about 91% are singletons. Source material: CD4+ T cells from PBMCs. Receptors originate from a human donor with multiple sclerosis.

The J gene is TRBJ2-1, the V gene TRBV13; perhaps TRBD2 as D (5 bases). The germline CDR1 and CDR2 sequences are PRHDT and FYEKMQ (reference sequence). The CDR3 extends over 13 amino acids. The germline V and J ends were trimmed by 0 bases and 10 bases, with 10 bases remaining between them. CDR3 in amino acids: CASSLGREGEQFF. In DNA, the CDR3 is TGTGCCAGCAGCTTAGGTCGGGAAGGGGAGCAGTTCTTC.

This rearrangement joins TRBV6-2 or TRBV6-3 to TRBJ2-1; no definite D call. The CDR3 contains 16 residues. The V end was cut by 0 bases, the J end by 0 bases, with 9 bases between. The germline V gene encodes CDR1 MNHEY and CDR2 SVGEGT. The CDR3 DNA reads as TGTGCCAGCAGTTACTCGGTCTTCCGCTCCTACAATGAGCAGTTCTTC. It yields the protein CASSYSVFRSYNEQFF.

This clonotype has only one observation. The rearrangement links TRBV7-9 to TRBJ2-7; 10 positions match TRBD1. From germline, CDR1 is SEHNR and CDR2 FQNEAQ (reference sequence). The CDR3 totals 15 residues. With V trimmed by 4 bases and J by 3 bases, 6 bases remained unmatched. CDR3 in DNA: TGTGCCAGCAGCTACCACCGGGACAGGGGCTACGAGCAGTACTTC. This translates into CASSYHRDRGYEQYF.

This clonotype is a singleton in its sample. The rearrangement links TRBV27 to TRBJ2-6; no clear D. This CDR3 is built from 15 residues. Per germline, CDR1 MNHEY and CDR2 SMNVEV (reference sequence). V lost 6 bases and J 1 base, leaving 10 bases between the germline ends. The CDR3 is CASSRLGSGANVLTF. The CDR3 DNA is TGTGCCAGCAGCCGGTTAGGGTCTGGGGCCAACGTCCTGACTTTC.

The V and J genes are TRBV9 and TRBJ2-1, with TRBD2 as a possible D gene (6 bases). The germline V gene encodes CDR1 SGDLS and CDR2 YYNGEE. The CDR3 sequence is 14 residues long. V was trimmed by 0 bases and J by 5 bases, leaving 9 bases between them. This CDR3 is CASSVGLADNEQFF. The CDR3 DNA reads TGTGCCAGCAGCGTAGGTTTAGCGGACAATGAGCAGTTCTTC.

The genes are TRBV5-1 and TRBJ2-1; D may correspond to TRBD1 or TRBD2 (5 bases each). This CDR3 spans 14 amino acids. Germline V gene data show CDR1 as SGHRS and CDR2 as YFSETQ. V lost 3 bases and J lost 6, with 13 bases in between. For the CDR3, the DNA is TGCGCCAGCAGCTGGACCGGGACCATCAATGAGCAGTTCTTC. Its translation is CASSWTGTINEQFF.

This chain connects TRBV7-3 to TRBJ2-3, with 8 nucleotides matching TRBD2. The CDR3 runs 16 residues. Germline CDR1 is SGHTA and CDR2 is FQGTGA. Trimming at V came to 1 base and at J to 3 bases, leaving 6 bases not matched to a gene. For the CDR3, the DNA is TGTGCCAGCAGCTTAAGGACTAGCCGAGGGACAGATACGCAGTATTTT. Its protein is CASSLRTSRGTDTQYF.

The V call is TRBV5-1, the J call TRBJ1-1, with 9 bases fitting TRBD1. From germline, CDR1 is SGHRS and CDR2 YFSETQ. The J segment lost 1 base and the V segment lost 4 bases, leaving 8 bases of the junction unmatched. This CDR3 is built from 16 residues. DNA for the CDR3: TGCGCCAGCAGCCCCCGGACAGGGGACCAGAACACTGAAGCTTTCTTT. Protein product: CASSPRTGDQNTEAFF.

This sequence joins TRBV19 and TRBJ2-1, with D hard to call. The CDR3 has 12 amino acids. V was cut by 3 bases and J by 8 bases, with 8 bases left in between. Germline V gives CDR1 LNHDA, CDR2 SQIVND (reference sequence). CDR3 residues: CASSISGYEQFF. The CDR3 region has the DNA TGTGCCAGTAGTATCTCCGGGTATGAGCAGTTCTTC.

The CDR3 here is CAWRGGSQVGAFF. CDR3 DNA sequence: TGTGCCTGGAGGGGGGGGTCACAGGTCGGAGCTTTCTTT. V usage is TRBV30 and J usage is TRBJ1-1; a weak D match, TRBD1 (5 bases). Trimming shortened V by 3 bases and J by 10 bases, and 18 bases separated the two germline ends. The CDR3 has 13 amino acids. Germline V gives CDR1 GTSNPN, CDR2 SVGIG (reference sequence).

In DNA form, the CDR3 reads TGCAGCGTCCCCACCAAGGGACCAAAAGAGACCCAGTACTTC. Translation: CSVPTKGPKETQYF. The rearrangement uses TRBV29-1 and TRBJ2-5; D is perhaps TRBD1 or TRBD2 (5 bases each). Germline CDR1 and CDR2: SQVTM and ANQGSEA. This CDR3 region has 14 residues. Trimming stripped 6 bases from V and 3 bases from J, with 17 bases between. Based on the CDR3 plus reference TRBV29-1 and TRBJ2-5, the full variable domain is SAVISQKPSRDICQRGTSLTIQCQVDSQVTMMFWYRQQPGQSLTLIATANQGSEATYESGFVIDKFPISRPNLTFSTLTVSNMSPEDSSIYLCSVPTKGPKETQYFGPGTRLLVL.